The clone carrying this T cell receptor (beta chain) was seen more than once but under ten times. The data stem from a study of shared clonotypes between healthy human individuals. Donors were healthy HIV-negative adults without recent acute infections or vaccinations. Memory CD4+ cells were the fraction left after CD45RA+ naive selection. Looked up from germline, CDR1 is MDHEN and CDR2 is SYDVKM. The V end was cut by 2 bases, the J end by 5 bases, with 15 bases between. The CDR3 covers 15 residues. Here immunoSEQ multiplex PCR was the method, and the copy in TCRdb shows in-frame clones only, minus some. The table records millions of clones, over 90% of them present only once.

The source is a man younger than 30 in good health. Some clones in this sample may be carry-over from other donors' samples. The chain couples TRBV28 to TRBJ1-1; a weak D match, TRBD1 (5 bases). The sample comprised naive CD4+ T cells from PBMCs. Subset defined: CD45RA+ positively selected. CDR3 residues: CASSLGRAGLTEAFF. For the CDR3, the DNA is TGTGCCAGCAGTTTAGGGCGGGCAGGGTTAACTGAAGCTTTCTTT.